The rows below give T cell receptor beta chains drawn from one sample of a study of identical twins. TCRdb called the 5' RACE reads again in MiXCR, with one record for every CDR3 protein. The sample consists of 300,000 to 400,000 distinct CDR3 sequences, roughly an eighth of them appearing once. These records were also assigned to another study, of yellow fever vaccine responses in identical twins.

Sequencing was done on a sample of CD8+ T cells sorted from blood. The receptor set was obtained from a woman in her late teens or twenties in good health. The CDR3 runs from the conserved cysteine through the conserved F or W.

>TRBJ1-3|TRBV29-1
CSVTGQAGNTIYF
>TRBJ2-5|TRBV27
CASSGTSVGSETQYF
>TRBJ1-5|TRBV5-1
CASSLTGAGNQPQHF
>TRBJ2-2|TRBV10-3
CAIARDGTGELFF
>TRBJ2-4|TRBV15
CATSRDLFGGLKNIQYF
>TRBJ2-1|TRBV3-1
CASSQDWSQGSLYNEQFF
>TRBJ1-2|TRBV10-3
CAISGTGDKRDGYTF
>TRBJ2-1|TRBV10-3
CAISGGQTSSYNEQFF
>TRBJ2-5|TRBV20-1
CSARGSLTGGQETQYF
>TRBJ2-1|TRBV15
CATSRTYNEQFF
>TRBJ1-1|TRBV20-1
CSARGEGATIEAFF
>TRBJ2-5|TRBV4-1
CASSHPPGLADSQETQYF
>TRBJ2-1|TRBV12-3/TRBV12-4
CASSPMVGLALQFF
>TRBJ2-1|TRBV6-1
CASTLDRGSYNEQFF
>TRBJ2-3|TRBV10-2
CASSDSAGGFPDTQYF
>TRBJ2-1|TRBV5-6
CASSLRTGGDGSYNEQFF
>TRBJ2-7|TRBV13
CASSPQGVYEQYF
>TRBJ2-1|TRBV4-1
CASSQDRRGPYNEQFF
>TRBJ2-1|TRBV4-1
CASSQDWAAGGPKSNEQFF
>TRBJ2-4|TRBV7-9
CASSLGGTLAKNIQHF
>TRBJ2-3|TRBV4-2
CASSQELAGGTDTQYF
>TRBJ2-1|TRBV27
CASSFGPYNEQFF
>TRBJ2-2|TRBV7-8
CASSLGELTGELFF
>TRBJ2-1|TRBV19
CASSRTGQSSYNEQFF
>TRBJ2-1|TRBV28
CASHPGSYNEQFF
>TRBJ2-2|TRBV6-5
CASSYSLVGVPTGELFF
>TRBJ2-1|TRBV6-2/TRBV6-3
CASSYPSGGPLFDEQFF
>TRBJ2-1|TRBV6-5
CASSYSSSGGSEQFF
>TRBJ2-2|TRBV24-1
CATSWGGSDPGELFF
>TRBJ1-2|TRBV7-6
CASSQQGSSYGYTF
>TRBJ2-1|TRBV7-9
CASSPALGLVYNEQFF
>TRBJ1-6|TRBV27
CASSLGSNSPLHF